This T cell receptor (beta chain) is from a study of T cell responses to AZD1222 COVID-19 vaccine. The repertoire was sequenced with immunoSEQ multiplex PCR; TCRdb's copy has only in-frame clones and lacks some. Of approximately 99,000 clones listed, 70% to 90% were seen once; the top ten hold around 3.1%. Between the trimmed V and J ends, which lost 5 bases and 6 bases, there was a span of 13 bases. The CDR3 consists of 13 residues. CDR1 and CDR2 (germline): SGHVS, FQNEAQ. The study, taken as a whole, reports: Nearly half of spike-specific TCRs reportedly go after variant regions that carry no mutations.

Regarding this clone: Its target is not known.

Sample: peripheral blood, taken on day 0 of AZD1222 vaccination. The clonotype originates from an adult in good health. The chain couples TRBV7-8 to TRBJ1-2; D not certain. The CDR3 spells CASSPLGENGYTF. The CDR3 coding sequence is TGTGCCAGCAGCCCGCTAGGCGAGAATGGCTACACCTTC.